This is a list of T cell receptor beta chains from one sample in a study of OX40 agonist ivuxolimab in advanced cancers. Assay: immunoSEQ multiplex PCR; the TCRdb copy retains only in-frame clones and omits some. The sample comprises over 85,000 clones, 90% of which are singletons, and around 1.5% rests with the top ten. The sequences come from CD4+ or CD8+ T cells sorted from blood, collected in a trial of the OX40 agonist ivuxolimab. The source of these receptors is an adult with an advanced solid tumor such as melanoma, head and neck, liver or kidney cancer. Both conserved end residues are part of each CDR3. A D gene is named only where the DNA matches it firmly. A clone size is listed for some rows: how often the clone was seen (once, few, many), or a class if it is expanded.

d_call	v_call	clone_size	j_call	cdr3_aa	cdr3_nt
TRBD2	TRBV7-6	.	TRBJ2-5	CASSLAASGSLGGETQYF	TGTGCCAGCAGCTTAGCGGCTAGCGGGAGTTTGGGGGGAGAGACCCAGTACTTC
.	TRBV2	.	TRBJ2-7	CASSERGHRAYEQYF	TGTGCCAGCAGTGAGAGAGGACACCGGGCCTACGAGCAGTACTTC
.	TRBV19	.	TRBJ1-5	CASSQTAYQPQHF	TGTGCCAGTAGTCAGACAGCATATCAGCCCCAGCATTTT
TRBD1	TRBV6-5	.	TRBJ2-2	CASRLNRGAGELFF	TGTGCCAGCAGGTTAAACAGGGGAGCCGGGGAGCTGTTTTTT
TRBD2	TRBV4-3	few	TRBJ2-3	CASSQTWGWGGAQYF	TGCGCCAGCAGCCAGACGTGGGGCTGGGGGGGAGCGCAGTATTTT
.	TRBV28	.	TRBJ2-7	CASIVGGHSGSSYEQYF	TGTGCCAGCATAGTCGGCGGACACTCGGGTAGCTCCTACGAGCAGTACTTC
.	TRBV19	.	TRBJ2-3	CASSKIWERDTQYF	TGTGCCAGTAGTAAAATCTGGGAGCGAGATACGCAGTATTTT
TRBD1	TRBV29-1	.	TRBJ2-2	CSASPAGGTGGTGELFF	TGCAGCGCTTCCCCCGCCGGTGGGACAGGGGGCACCGGGGAGCTGTTTTTT
.	TRBV7-2	.	TRBJ2-7	CASSLEGGTYEQYF	TGTGCCAGCAGCTTAGAGGGGGGGACCTACGAGCAGTACTTC
TRBD2	TRBV6-6	.	TRBJ2-1	CASSSAGGGEQFF	TGTGCCAGCAGTTCCGCGGGAGGTGGTGAGCAGTTCTTC
.	TRBV25-1	.	TRBJ2-7	CASSESYSYEQYF	TGTGCCAGCAGTGAATCTTACAGCTACGAGCAGTACTTC
.	TRBV4-3	.	TRBJ2-1	CASSQDQIGTEQFF	TGCGCCAGCAGCCAAGATCAGATCGGCACCGAGCAGTTCTTC
.	TRBV7-2	once	TRBJ1-3	CASSLEMTRDIGNTIYF	TGTGCCAGCAGCTTAGAGATGACCAGGGATATTGGAAACACCATATATTTT
TRBD2	TRBV19	.	TRBJ2-3	CASRLNTGLAHDTQYF	TGTGCCAGTAGGCTCAACACGGGACTAGCGCACGATACGCAGTATTTT
.	TRBV28	.	TRBJ1-2	CASSPGGLYGYTF	TGTGCCAGCAGCCCCGGGGGACTCTATGGCTACACCTTC
TRBD1	TRBV7-9	.	TRBJ1-1	CASSAQGANAEAFF	TGTGCCAGCAGCGCTCAGGGGGCGAACGCTGAAGCTTTCTTT
.	TRBV30	once	TRBJ2-7	CAWISAGTYEQYF	TGTGCCTGGATTTCGGCAGGGACCTACGAGCAGTACTTC